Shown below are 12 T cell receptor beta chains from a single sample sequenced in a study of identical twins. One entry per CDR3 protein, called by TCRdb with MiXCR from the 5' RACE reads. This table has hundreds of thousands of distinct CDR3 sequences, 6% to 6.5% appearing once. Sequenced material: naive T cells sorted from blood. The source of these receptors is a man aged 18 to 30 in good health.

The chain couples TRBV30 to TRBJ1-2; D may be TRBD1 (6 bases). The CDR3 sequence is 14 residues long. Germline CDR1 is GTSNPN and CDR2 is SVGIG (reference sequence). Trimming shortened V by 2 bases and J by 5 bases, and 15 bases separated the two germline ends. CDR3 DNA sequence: TGTGCCTGGAGTACAAGGACAGCGCTATATGGCTACACCTTC. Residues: CAWSTRTALYGYTF. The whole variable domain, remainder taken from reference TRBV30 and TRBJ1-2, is SQTIHQWPATLVQPVGSPLSLECTVEGTSNPNLYWYRQAAGRGLQLLFYSVGIGQISSEVPQNLSASRPQDRQFILSSKKLLLSDSGFYLCAWSTRTALYGYTFGSGTRLTVV.

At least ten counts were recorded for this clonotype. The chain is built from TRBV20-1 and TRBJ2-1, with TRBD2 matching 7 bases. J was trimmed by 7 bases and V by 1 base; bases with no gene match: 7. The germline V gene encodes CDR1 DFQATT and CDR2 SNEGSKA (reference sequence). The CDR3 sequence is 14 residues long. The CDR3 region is CSARVAGVRNEQFF. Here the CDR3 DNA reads TGCAGTGCTAGAGTTGCGGGAGTAAGGAATGAGCAGTTCTTC.

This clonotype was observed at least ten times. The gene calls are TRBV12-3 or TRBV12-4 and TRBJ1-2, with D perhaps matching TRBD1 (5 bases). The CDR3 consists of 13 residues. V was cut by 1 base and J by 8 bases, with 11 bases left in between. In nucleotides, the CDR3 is TGTGCCAGCAGTTTAGGGCAGGGTCCCGGCTACACCTTC. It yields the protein CASSLGQGPGYTF.

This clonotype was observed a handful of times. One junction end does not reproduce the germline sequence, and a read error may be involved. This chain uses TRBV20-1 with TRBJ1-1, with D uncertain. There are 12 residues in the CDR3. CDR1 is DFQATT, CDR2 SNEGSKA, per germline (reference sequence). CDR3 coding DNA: TGCAGTGCAAGAGGTGGACGGCCTGAAGCTTTCTTT. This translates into CSARGGRPEAFF.

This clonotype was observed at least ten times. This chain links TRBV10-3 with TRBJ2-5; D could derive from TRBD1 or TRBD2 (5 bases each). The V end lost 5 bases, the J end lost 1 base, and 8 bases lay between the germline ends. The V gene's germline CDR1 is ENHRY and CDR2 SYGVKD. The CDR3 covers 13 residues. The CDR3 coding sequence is TGTGCCATCAGTACGGGGACCCAAGAGACCCAGTACTTC. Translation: CAISTGTQETQYF.

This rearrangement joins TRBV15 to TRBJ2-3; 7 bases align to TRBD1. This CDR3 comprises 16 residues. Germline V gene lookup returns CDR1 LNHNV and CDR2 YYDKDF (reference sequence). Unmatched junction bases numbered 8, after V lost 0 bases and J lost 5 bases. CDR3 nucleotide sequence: TGTGCCACCAGCAGAGATAGTACAGGGGCTGTAGATACGCAGTATTTT. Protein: CATSRDSTGAVDTQYF.

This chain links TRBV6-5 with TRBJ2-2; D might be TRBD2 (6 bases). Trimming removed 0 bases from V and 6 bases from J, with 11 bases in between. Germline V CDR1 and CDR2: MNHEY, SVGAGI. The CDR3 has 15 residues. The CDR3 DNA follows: TGTGCCAGCAGTTACTCGGCTAGCGAATCCGGGGAGCTGTTTTTT. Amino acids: CASSYSASESGELFF.

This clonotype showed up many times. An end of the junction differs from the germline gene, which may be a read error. The CDR3 DNA sequence: TGTGCCAGCAGTTTAGGAGGAAGCACAGATACGCAGTATTTT. This sequence encodes CASSLGGSTDTQYF. The chain joins TRBV5-1 to TRBJ2-3; the D gene is possibly TRBD2 (5 bases). In germline, CDR1 is SGHRS, CDR2 YFSETQ. CDR3 size: 14 residues.

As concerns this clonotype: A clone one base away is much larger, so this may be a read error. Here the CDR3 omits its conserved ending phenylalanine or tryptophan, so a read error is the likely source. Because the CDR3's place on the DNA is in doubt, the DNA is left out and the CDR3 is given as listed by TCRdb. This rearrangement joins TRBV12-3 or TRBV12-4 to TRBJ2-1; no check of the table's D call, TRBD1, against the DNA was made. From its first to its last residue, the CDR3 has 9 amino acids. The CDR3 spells CASSSPKFC.

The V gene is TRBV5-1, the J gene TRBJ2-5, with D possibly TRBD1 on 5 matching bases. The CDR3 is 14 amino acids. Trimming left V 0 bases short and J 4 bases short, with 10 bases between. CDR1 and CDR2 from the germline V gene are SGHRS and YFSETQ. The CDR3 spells CASSLGQPLETQYF. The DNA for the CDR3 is TGCGCCAGCAGCTTGGGACAGCCCCTAGAGACCCAGTACTTC.

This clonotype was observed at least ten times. Here the CDR3 DNA reads TGCGCCAGCAGCTCCGGGACTACCTCGACCGGGGAGCTGTTTTTT. It specifies CASSSGTTSTGELFF. The chain uses TRBV5-1 and TRBJ2-2; 7 positions agree with TRBD2. V shed 3 bases and J 5 bases; nucleotides not matched to a gene: 7. The CDR3 loop spans 15 amino acids. Germline CDR1 and CDR2: SGHRS and YFSETQ.

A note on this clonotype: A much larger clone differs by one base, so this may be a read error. CDR3 region: CSARDARGLAKNLQEPQYF. In DNA form, the CDR3 reads TGCAGTGCTAGAGATGCCCGTGGACTAGCGAAGAACCTCCAAGAGCCCCAGTACTTC. The gene calls are TRBV20-1 and TRBJ2-5; TRBD2 aligns across 9 bases. This CDR3 is 19 amino acids long. The germline V gene has CDR1 DFQATT and CDR2 SNEGSKA (reference sequence).